Listed below are T cell receptor beta chains from one sample, sequenced in a study of CD8+ T cells in alopecia areata. The data were produced by immunoSEQ multiplex PCR, yet TCRdb's version contains in-frame clones alone and is incomplete. The sample lists over 150,000 clones, roughly 60% occurring once. The sample in question was CD4+ T cells sorted from blood, obtained at week 24, from a patient treated with tofacitinib. Receptors were obtained from a human donor with alopecia areata. Each CDR3 is given with its conserved first and last residue. A D gene is named only where the DNA matches it firmly. The size entry is marked missing in some rows and otherwise reads once, few, many or a size class.

abundance: .
j_gene: TRBJ2-3
v_gene: TRBV18
d_gene: TRBD1
CDR3aa: CASSPDRADTQYF
CDR3nt: TGTGCCAGCTCACCAGACAGGGCGGATACGCAGTATTTT

abundance: few
j_gene: TRBJ2-3
v_gene: TRBV5-1
d_gene: .
CDR3aa: CASSLALGPSTDTQYF
CDR3nt: TGCGCCAGCAGCTTGGCCCTGGGACCGAGCACAGATACGCAGTATTTT

abundance: .
j_gene: TRBJ1-2
v_gene: TRBV2
d_gene: .
CDR3aa: CASSEVGLGTGYTF
CDR3nt: TGTGCCAGCAGTGAAGTTGGGTTAGGGACTGGCTACACCTTC

abundance: .
j_gene: TRBJ2-3
v_gene: TRBV7-2
d_gene: .
CDR3aa: CASSFRADTQYF
CDR3nt: TGTGCCAGCAGCTTCCGCGCGGATACGCAGTATTTT

abundance: .
j_gene: TRBJ2-7
v_gene: TRBV7-9
d_gene: .
CDR3aa: CASSLGTLVEQYF
CDR3nt: TGTGCCAGCAGCCTTGGGACCCTTGTCGAGCAGTACTTC

abundance: .
j_gene: TRBJ2-5
v_gene: TRBV7-9
d_gene: TRBD1
CDR3aa: CASNSGQGETQYF
CDR3nt: TGTGCCAGCAACTCCGGACAGGGGGAGACCCAGTACTTC

abundance: few
j_gene: TRBJ1-1
v_gene: TRBV30
d_gene: TRBD1
CDR3aa: CAWSARDRAEAFF
CDR3nt: TGTGCCTGGAGTGCCCGGGACAGAGCTGAAGCTTTCTTT

abundance: .
j_gene: TRBJ2-3
v_gene: TRBV6-1
d_gene: TRBD2
CDR3aa: CASSVAGGPQYF
CDR3nt: TGTGCCAGCAGTGTAGCGGGAGGGCCGCAGTATTTT

abundance: few
j_gene: TRBJ2-1
v_gene: TRBV5-1
d_gene: TRBD1
CDR3aa: CASSPVSGTGNEQFF
CDR3nt: TGCGCCAGCAGCCCCGTTTCCGGGACAGGCAATGAGCAGTTCTTC

abundance: .
j_gene: TRBJ1-4
v_gene: TRBV30
d_gene: .
CDR3aa: CAWSAEKLFF
CDR3nt: TGTGCCTGGAGTGCTGAAAAACTGTTTTTT

abundance: once
j_gene: TRBJ2-6
v_gene: TRBV19
d_gene: .
CDR3aa: CASTYRQDSGANVLTF
CDR3nt: TGTGCCAGTACCTATCGACAGGACTCTGGGGCCAACGTCCTGACTTTC

abundance: .
j_gene: TRBJ2-5
v_gene: TRBV30
d_gene: .
CDR3aa: CAWSVSRRGETQYF
CDR3nt: TGTGCCTGGAGTGTCTCCCGACGGGGAGAGACCCAGTACTTC

abundance: once
j_gene: TRBJ2-7
v_gene: TRBV7-2
d_gene: TRBD1
CDR3aa: CASSPGTGGSEQYF
CDR3nt: TGTGCCAGCAGCCCCGGGACAGGGGGCAGCGAGCAGTACTTC

abundance: few
j_gene: TRBJ2-1
v_gene: TRBV6-5
d_gene: .
CDR3aa: CASSSNGDRANEQFF
CDR3nt: TGTGCCAGCAGTTCCAATGGGGACCGAGCCAATGAGCAGTTCTTC

abundance: few
j_gene: TRBJ1-2
v_gene: TRBV29-1
d_gene: TRBD1
CDR3aa: CSVEQGANYGYTF
CDR3nt: TGCAGCGTTGAGCAGGGGGCTAACTATGGCTACACCTTC

abundance: .
j_gene: TRBJ2-5
v_gene: TRBV5-4
d_gene: .
CDR3aa: CASSQVLDSHGETQYF
CDR3nt: TGCGCCAGCAGCCAAGTTCTGGACTCCCACGGGGAGACCCAGTACTTC

abundance: .
j_gene: TRBJ2-3
v_gene: TRBV29-1
d_gene: .
CDR3aa: CSVSAGEGDTQYF
CDR3nt: TGCAGCGTCTCGGCAGGGGAGGGGGATACGCAGTATTTT

abundance: few
j_gene: TRBJ2-7
v_gene: TRBV7-9
d_gene: .
CDR3aa: CASSQMGMGDEQYF
CDR3nt: TGCGCCAGCAGCCAAATGGGGATGGGGGACGAGCAGTACTTC

abundance: .
j_gene: TRBJ1-6
v_gene: TRBV7-9
d_gene: .
CDR3aa: CASSMDPTGNSPLHF
CDR3nt: TGTGCCAGCAGCATGGACCCCACGGGAAATTCACCCCTCCACTTT

abundance: .
j_gene: TRBJ1-1
v_gene: TRBV5-1
d_gene: .
CDR3aa: CASSGGGDMNTEAFF
CDR3nt: TGCGCCAGCAGTGGGGGCGGGGACATGAACACTGAAGCTTTCTTT

abundance: .
j_gene: TRBJ2-1
v_gene: TRBV4-3
d_gene: TRBD2
CDR3aa: CASSLSGGRYNEQFF
CDR3nt: TGCGCCAGCAGCCTAAGCGGGGGTCGCTACAATGAGCAGTTCTTC

abundance: few
j_gene: TRBJ2-1
v_gene: TRBV19
d_gene: .
CDR3aa: CASKLDRNNEQFF
CDR3nt: TGTGCCAGTAAACTAGACAGAAACAATGAGCAGTTCTTC

abundance: .
j_gene: TRBJ1-5
v_gene: TRBV4-1
d_gene: .
CDR3aa: CASSPLVRSDHQPQHF
CDR3nt: TGCGCCAGCAGCCCCTTGGTCAGGTCGGACCATCAGCCCCAGCATTTT

abundance: few
j_gene: TRBJ2-7
v_gene: TRBV19
d_gene: TRBD1
CDR3aa: CASSRTGGDYEQYF
CDR3nt: TGTGCCAGTAGTAGGACAGGGGGCGACTACGAGCAGTACTTC

abundance: many
j_gene: TRBJ2-5
v_gene: TRBV9
d_gene: TRBD1
CDR3aa: CASSVSTGVQETQYF
CDR3nt: TGTGCCAGCAGCGTTTCCACAGGGGTCCAAGAGACCCAGTACTTC

abundance: .
j_gene: TRBJ2-1
v_gene: TRBV30
d_gene: .
CDR3aa: CAWRRLLSSYNEQFF
CDR3nt: TGTGCCTGGAGGCGGCTACTAAGCTCCTACAATGAGCAGTTCTTC

abundance: few
j_gene: TRBJ1-2
v_gene: TRBV5-6
d_gene: .
CDR3aa: CASSAPNYGYTF
CDR3nt: TGTGCCAGCAGCGCTCCAAACTATGGCTACACCTTC

abundance: .
j_gene: TRBJ1-5
v_gene: TRBV30
d_gene: .
CDR3aa: CAWSVKQVEPQHF
CDR3nt: TGTGCCTGGAGTGTGAAACAGGTTGAGCCCCAGCATTTT

abundance: .
j_gene: TRBJ2-6
v_gene: TRBV5-4
d_gene: .
CDR3aa: CASSTENSGANVLTF
CDR3nt: TGTGCCAGCAGCACAGAGAACTCTGGGGCCAACGTCCTGACTTTC

abundance: .
j_gene: TRBJ1-1
v_gene: TRBV4-1
d_gene: .
CDR3aa: CASSQLTGNTEAFF
CDR3nt: TGCGCCAGCAGCCAGCTGACGGGGAACACTGAAGCTTTCTTT

abundance: few
j_gene: TRBJ2-7
v_gene: TRBV5-1
d_gene: .
CDR3aa: CASSLDGAFYEQYF
CDR3nt: TGCGCCAGCAGCTTGGACGGGGCCTTCTACGAGCAGTACTTC

abundance: .
j_gene: TRBJ1-5
v_gene: TRBV2
d_gene: .
CDR3aa: CASSGSSDQPQHF
CDR3nt: TGTGCCAGCAGTGGTAGCAGCGATCAGCCCCAGCATTTT

abundance: few
j_gene: TRBJ1-2
v_gene: TRBV4-3
d_gene: .
CDR3aa: CASSPGFGYGYTF
CDR3nt: TGCGCCAGCAGCCCCGGTTTCGGCTATGGCTACACCTTC

abundance: many
j_gene: TRBJ1-5
v_gene: TRBV5-1
d_gene: .
CDR3aa: CASRLGVQGFMEPQHF
CDR3nt: TGCGCCAGCAGGTTGGGGGTCCAGGGCTTTATGGAGCCCCAGCATTTT

abundance: few
j_gene: TRBJ1-1
v_gene: TRBV9
d_gene: .
CDR3aa: CASRDDRLGNTEAFF
CDR3nt: TGTGCCAGCAGGGATGACAGGTTAGGGAACACTGAAGCTTTCTTT

abundance: .
j_gene: TRBJ2-5
v_gene: TRBV7-9
d_gene: TRBD2
CDR3aa: CASWASGGQETQYF
CDR3nt: TGTGCCAGCTGGGCTAGCGGGGGCCAAGAGACCCAGTACTTC

abundance: once
j_gene: TRBJ2-1
v_gene: TRBV29-1
d_gene: .
CDR3aa: CSVEGRAEGLSEQFF
CDR3nt: TGCAGCGTTGAAGGGCGGGCCGAGGGGCTGAGTGAGCAGTTCTTC

abundance: .
j_gene: TRBJ2-7
v_gene: TRBV5-1
d_gene: TRBD1
CDR3aa: CASSPGQSSYEQYF
CDR3nt: TGCGCCAGCAGCCCGGGACAGAGCTCCTACGAGCAGTACTTC

abundance: .
j_gene: TRBJ2-7
v_gene: TRBV4-1
d_gene: TRBD2
CDR3aa: CASSQHGGSSYEQYF
CDR3nt: TGCGCCAGCAGCCAGCACGGCGGGAGCTCCTACGAGCAGTACTTC

abundance: .
j_gene: TRBJ2-5
v_gene: TRBV5-1
d_gene: TRBD1
CDR3aa: CASSQGQGMETQYF
CDR3nt: TGCGCCAGCAGCCAAGGACAGGGGATGGAGACCCAGTACTTC

abundance: .
j_gene: TRBJ1-5
v_gene: TRBV10-3
d_gene: .
CDR3aa: CAIRLELQQPQHF
CDR3nt: TGTGCCATCCGGTTGGAGTTACAACAGCCCCAGCATTTT